This TCR beta chain was sequenced in a study of CD8+ T cells in alopecia areata. About the study: Severity among treated patients was scored by the percentage of scalp area affected.

The treatment was: oral pan-JAK inhibitor, 5-10 mg twice daily. V was clipped by 6 bases and J by 4 bases, with 16 bases between them. CDR3 size: 13 residues. Per the germline V gene, CDR1 is SQVTM and CDR2 is ANQGSEA. Sequencing relied on a cDNA template that was reverse transcribed from extracted RNA. Method: immunoSEQ multiplex PCR; TCRdb's copy keeps in-frame clones and lacks some. In the table there are roughly 92,000 clones, 70% to 80% of which are singletons. The sample here was CD8+ T cells sorted from blood, taken at week 44, from a patient treated with tofacitinib. The gene calls are TRBV29-1 and TRBJ2-7, with D perhaps matching TRBD2 (6 bases). The receptor was derived from a human donor with alopecia areata. Written as DNA, the CDR3 is TGCAGCGTGCGGTGGGGGGAAGGATACGAGCAGTACTTC. This gives the protein CSVRWGEGYEQYF.